This TCR beta chain originates from a study of cytotoxic CD8 clonotypes in ibrutinib-treated CLL. Study overall: Results showed roughly 25 partial and 2 complete responses; following median around 73 months, roughly 14 remained remitted, approximately twelve advanced. General study results and limits: The study found clonality rose at ibrutinib response, then fell toward baseline at progression. Sustained-remission and progressing patients had different sampling times.

Researchers set a sequencing depth target of 1 in 200,000 to 1 in 1 million T cells. The assay was immunoSEQ multiplex PCR, and TCRdb's table has in-frame clones only and misses some. This table has just over 35,000 clones, around 75% appearing once. Worth noting for this clone: Its antigen is not known.

The CDR3 contains 17 residues. In germline, CDR1 is LNHNV, CDR2 YYDKDF (reference sequence). The J segment lost 2 bases and the V segment lost 8 bases, leaving 11 bases of the junction unmatched. This TCR was recovered from a human donor with chronic lymphocytic leukemia. The material was PBMCs, obtained at disease progression, from a patient treated with ibrutinib. The chain couples TRBV15 to TRBJ2-5; the match to TRBD2 covers 13 bases. DNA of the CDR3: TGTGCCACCCAGAAATCGACTAGCGGGGGGTATCAAGAGACCCAGTACTTC. The encoded protein is CATQKSTSGGYQETQYF.